This TCR beta chain was recovered during a study of blood T cell repertoires in COVID-19. Study summary: Samples of COVID-19 (acute and convalescent) were obtained from the United States, Italy and Spain.

In terms of age and location, participants ranged from about 18 to 95 years and lived in fewer than 30 US areas. Cohort assignment relied on participant-reported clinical history. The length of the CDR3 is 14 residues. Deletions cut 6 bases from V and 2 bases from J, with 11 bases between. The germline V gene encodes CDR1 MNHEY and CDR2 SMNVEV (reference sequence). Measured with immunoSEQ multiplex PCR; TCRdb has only the in-frame clones, and not every one. Of a few hundred thousand clones listed, roughly 92% are singletons. This TCR came from a woman aged 40 to 50 who had been exposed to COVID-19. Sequenced: PBMCs or T cells enriched from blood (not recorded which). The chain carries TRBV27 and TRBJ2-1; a possible D gene is TRBD1 (6 bases). CDR3 coding DNA: TGTGCCAGCAGGGCTCGGACAGCCTACAATGAGCAGTTCTTC. Encoded protein: CASRARTAYNEQFF.